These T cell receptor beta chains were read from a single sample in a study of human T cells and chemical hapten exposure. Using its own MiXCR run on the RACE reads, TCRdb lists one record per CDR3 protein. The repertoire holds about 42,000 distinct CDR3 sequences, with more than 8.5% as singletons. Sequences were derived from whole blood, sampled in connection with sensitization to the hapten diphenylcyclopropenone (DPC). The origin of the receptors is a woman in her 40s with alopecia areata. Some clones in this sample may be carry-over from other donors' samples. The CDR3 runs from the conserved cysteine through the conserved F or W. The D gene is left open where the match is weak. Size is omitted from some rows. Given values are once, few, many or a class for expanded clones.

CASSQQGTPTDTQYF	TGTGCCAGCAGTCAACAGGGGACGCCCACAGATACGCAGTATTTT	TRBV6-6	TRBJ2-3	TRBD1	many
CASSQVGTGDYGYTF	TGTGCCAGCAGCCAAGTCGGGACAGGGGATTATGGCTACACCTTC	TRBV3-1	TRBJ1-2	TRBD1	few
CASSLSGGRAEKLFF	TGTGCCAGCAGCTTATCCGGGGGTCGGGCTGAAAAACTGTTTTTT	TRBV7-2	TRBJ1-4	.	many
CASTPWRNTEAFF	TGTGCCAGCACCCCCTGGCGGAACACTGAAGCTTTCTTT	TRBV12-3/TRBV12-4	TRBJ1-1	.	few
CASSSDRGPYNEQFF	TGTGCCAGCAGTTCGGACAGGGGACCCTACAATGAGCAGTTCTTC	TRBV28	TRBJ2-1	TRBD1	many
CASSLGTGGITEAFF	TGTGCCAGCAGCTTGGGTACAGGGGGCATCACTGAAGCTTTCTTT	TRBV5-4	TRBJ1-1	TRBD1	many
CASSVVEGTEAFF	TGTGCCAGCAGCGTAGTAGAGGGTACTGAAGCTTTCTTT	TRBV9	TRBJ1-1	.	many
CASSEQATYEQYF	TGTGCCAGCAGTGAACAGGCCACCTACGAGCAGTACTTC	TRBV2	TRBJ2-7	.	many
CASSLDLLAAEQYF	TGTGCCAGCAGCTTAGATCTACTAGCGGCCGAGCAGTACTTC	TRBV11-2	TRBJ2-7	TRBD2	many
CASSFLRQKDEQFF	TGTGCCAGCAGCTTTCTAAGACAGAAGGATGAGCAGTTCTTC	TRBV5-4	TRBJ2-1	.	many
CASSLFATNTGELFF	TGTGCCAGCAGTTTGTTTGCGACTAACACCGGGGAGCTGTTTTTT	TRBV12-3/TRBV12-4	TRBJ2-2	.	few
CATSSGGKLTDTQYF	TGTGCCACCAGCAGCGGGGGGAAGCTCACAGATACGCAGTATTTT	TRBV15	TRBJ2-3	TRBD2	.
CASSFTDLEDTQYF	TGTGCCAGCAGCTTCACCGACCTGGAAGATACGCAGTATTTT	TRBV7-9	TRBJ2-3	.	many
CASSLLATTGDTQYF	TGTGCCAGCAGCTTACTCGCGACTACCGGAGATACGCAGTATTTT	TRBV7-3	TRBJ2-3	.	many
CSARMRGETQYF	TGCAGTGCTCGGATGAGGGGAGAGACCCAGTACTTC	TRBV20-1	TRBJ2-5	.	many
CASSEANGETQYF	TGCGCCAGCAGCGAGGCTAACGGAGAGACCCAGTACTTC	TRBV5-1	TRBJ2-5	.	few
CASSLPRAEAFF	TGTGCCAGCAGCCTCCCCCGGGCCGAAGCTTTCTTT	TRBV7-9	TRBJ1-1	.	many
CSARTGISGANVLTF	TGCAGTGCTAGAACAGGGATCTCTGGGGCCAACGTCCTGACTTTC	TRBV20-1	TRBJ2-6	.	many
CSAPVRARVETQYF	TGCAGTGCTCCCGTCAGGGCGCGGGTAGAGACCCAGTACTTC	TRBV20-1	TRBJ2-5	.	many
CAGMGTGELFF	TGTGCAGGCATGGGTACCGGGGAGCTGTTTTTT	TRBV11-2	TRBJ2-2	.	many
CSVGERGARETQYF	TGCAGCGTCGGGGAGCGGGGGGCCAGGGAGACCCAGTACTTC	TRBV29-1	TRBJ2-5	TRBD2	.
CASIRGGNTEAFF	TGTGCCAGCATACGGGGTGGGAACACTGAAGCTTTCTTT	TRBV28	TRBJ1-1	.	.
CSARERSGLVMETQYF	TGCAGTGCTAGAGAAAGGTCCGGACTAGTTATGGAGACCCAGTACTTC	TRBV20-1	TRBJ2-5	TRBD2	many
CASSLGQGGEQYF	TGTGCCAGCAGCTTAGGGCAGGGAGGCGAGCAGTACTTC	TRBV7-8	TRBJ2-7	.	many
CASSSYTTGHQPQHF	TGTGCCAGCAGCTCGTACACCACGGGGCATCAGCCCCAGCATTTT	TRBV7-9	TRBJ1-5	.	many
CSARDRLASRGGAFF	TGCAGTGCTAGAGATCGTCTAGCATCCCGTGGAGGAGCTTTCTTT	TRBV20-1	TRBJ1-1	.	many
CVSSLGVSSGGQETQYF	TGTGTCAGCAGCTTAGGAGTATCCAGCGGGGGCCAAGAGACCCAGTACTTC	TRBV7-6	TRBJ2-5	TRBD2	.
CASSVEDLSGANVLTF	TGTGCCAGCAGCGTAGAGGACCTCTCTGGGGCCAACGTCCTGACTTTC	TRBV9	TRBJ2-6	.	few
CASSLETGMNTEAFF	TGTGCCAGCAGTTTAGAAACAGGGATGAACACTGAAGCTTTCTTT	TRBV12-3/TRBV12-4	TRBJ1-1	.	many
CASQNRAAGNQPQHF	TGTGCCAGCCAGAACCGGGCCGCCGGCAATCAGCCCCAGCATTTT	TRBV6-2/TRBV6-3	TRBJ1-5	.	.
CSATASSGNTIYF	TGCAGTGCTACAGCCAGCTCTGGAAACACCATATATTTT	TRBV20-1	TRBJ1-3	.	many
CASSFTGGTGELFF	TGTGCCAGCAGCTTTACAGGGGGCACCGGGGAGCTGTTTTTT	TRBV5-6	TRBJ2-2	TRBD1	few
CAIKGLAYNEQFF	TGTGCCATCAAGGGACTAGCGTACAATGAGCAGTTCTTC	TRBV10-3	TRBJ2-1	TRBD2	many
CASSSGVDNEQFF	TGTGCCAGCAGCTCCGGGGTCGACAATGAGCAGTTCTTC	TRBV13	TRBJ2-1	.	few
CSVEGGDYGYTF	TGCAGCGTTGAAGGGGGGGACTATGGCTACACCTTC	TRBV29-1	TRBJ1-2	.	many
CARGTASGSGNTIYF	TGTGCCAGGGGGACCGCCTCTGGGTCTGGAAACACCATATATTTT	TRBV2	TRBJ1-3	.	.
CASSPGTGQSSYNSPLHF	TGCGCCAGCAGCCCCGGGACAGGGCAGAGCTCCTATAATTCACCCCTCCACTTT	TRBV4-3	TRBJ1-6	TRBD1	few
CSVAGTGGLGVGEQYF	TGCAGCGTTGCGGGAACAGGGGGCCTCGGGGTTGGCGAGCAGTACTTC	TRBV29-1	TRBJ2-7	TRBD1	.
CASRRFGEGRDYGYTF	TGTGCCAGCCGACGATTTGGGGAGGGTCGGGACTATGGCTACACCTTC	TRBV5-4	TRBJ1-2	.	many
CASSLGLVQPLSSYEQYF	TGTGCCAGCAGCCTGGGACTAGTCCAGCCCCTGAGCTCCTACGAGCAGTACTTC	TRBV14	TRBJ2-7	TRBD2	many
CASSPGDRRTQETQYF	TGTGCCAGCAGTCCGGGGGACAGGCGGACTCAAGAGACCCAGTACTTC	TRBV28	TRBJ2-5	TRBD1	many
CASSFLPTVNTEAFF	TGTGCCAGCAGTTTTCTCCCGACGGTGAACACTGAAGCTTTCTTT	TRBV12-3/TRBV12-4	TRBJ1-1	.	many
CASSDGATGGEQFF	TGTGCCAGCAGCGATGGTGCGACAGGGGGTGAGCAGTTCTTC	TRBV5-5	TRBJ2-1	TRBD1	few
CASAPRAEAFF	TGTGCCAGCGCCCCACGCGCTGAAGCTTTCTTT	TRBV7-6	TRBJ1-1	.	many
CASSNDWGTLFYEQYF	TGTGCCAGTAGTAATGACTGGGGGACCCTCTTCTACGAGCAGTACTTC	TRBV19	TRBJ2-7	.	few
CSARDPTYSYNEQFF	TGCAGTGCTAGAGATCCGACCTACTCCTACAATGAGCAGTTCTTC	TRBV20-1	TRBJ2-1	.	many
CAWSIGAGGVEKLFF	TGTGCCTGGAGTATCGGCGCAGGCGGGGTCGAAAAACTGTTTTTT	TRBV30	TRBJ1-4	.	few
CASSWTGEAYEQYF	TGTGCCAGCAGCTGGACAGGGGAAGCCTACGAGCAGTACTTC	TRBV5-5	TRBJ2-7	TRBD1	many
CASSLVAGGPRADTQYF	TGTGCCAGCAGTTTGGTAGCGGGGGGGCCTCGGGCAGATACGCAGTATTTT	TRBV12-3/TRBV12-4	TRBJ2-3	TRBD2	many
CASSLRQGAGSGELFF	TGTGCCAGCAGTTTAAGGCAGGGGGCAGGTTCCGGGGAGCTGTTTTTT	TRBV12-3/TRBV12-4	TRBJ2-2	TRBD1	.
CSARDPAGGDTGELFF	TGCAGTGCTAGAGATCCGGCGGGGGGTGACACCGGGGAGCTGTTTTTT	TRBV20-1	TRBJ2-2	TRBD2	many
CASSPGAAHEQYF	TGTGCCAGCAGCCCGGGGGCTGCCCACGAGCAGTACTTC	TRBV4-2	TRBJ2-7	.	many
CASSLGVARGAETQYF	TGTGCCAGCAGCTTAGGAGTAGCTAGAGGGGCCGAGACCCAGTACTTC	TRBV7-8	TRBJ2-5	.	many
CASSLAGIGSPLHF	TGTGCCAGCAGCTTAGCTGGGATTGGGTCACCCCTCCACTTT	TRBV7-9	TRBJ1-6	.	many
CASDGAGTYNEQFF	TGTGCCAGCGACGGAGCGGGGACCTACAATGAGCAGTTCTTC	TRBV28	TRBJ2-1	TRBD2	.